This TCR beta chain was captured in a study of metastatic and nonmetastatic thyroid tumors. MiXCR reprocessed the PCR reads for TCRdb. The sample has 30,000 to 40,000 clones; around 32% are singletons. All patients reached thyroid surgery having received no treatment beforehand. CDR3 size: 16 residues. J lost 6 bases, V lost 3 bases, and 13 bases had no gene match. The germline V gene has CDR1 SQVTM and CDR2 ANQGSEA. Many counts were recorded for this clone. The chain employs TRBV29-1 and TRBJ2-1; 8 bases match TRBD2. The receptor's source is a female donor with papillary thyroid cancer or a benign thyroid nodule (not recorded which). Some clones in this sample may be carry-over from other donors' samples. Sequences were obtained from blood. CDR3 sequence reads: CSVDGGPGLAINEQFF. CDR3 coding DNA: TGCAGCGTTGATGGGGGGCCCGGACTAGCTATCAATGAGCAGTTCTTC.